These 10 T cell receptor beta chains were sequenced from one sample in a study of shared clonotypes between healthy human individuals. Generated by immunoSEQ multiplex PCR, the TCRdb table keeps only in-frame clones and is missing some. The sample comprises fewer than 850,000 clones, 96% of which are singletons, and around 0.25% rests with the top ten. In the naive CD8 group, cells lacked CD45RO and were positively selected for CCR7, so terminally differentiated effector memory CD45RA+ cells were left out. Material for sequencing was naive CD8+ T cells sorted from blood. These receptors all come from a man aged 25 to 45 in good health.

V gene TRBV14 combines with J gene TRBJ1-4, with 9 positions matching TRBD1. The CDR3 length is 15 residues. Germline CDR1 is SGHDN and CDR2 is FVKESK. Trimming at V came to 1 base and at J to 6 bases, leaving 3 bases not matched to a gene. The CDR3 here is CASSQARTGDEKLFF. The CDR3 DNA reads TGTGCCAGCAGCCAAGCGAGGACAGGGGATGAAAAACTGTTTTTT.

The gene calls are TRBV5-4 and TRBJ1-4; D unclear. V lost 0 bases, J lost 11 bases, and 11 bases lay in between. The CDR3 covers 13 residues. Per germline, CDR1 SGHNT and CDR2 YYREEE (reference sequence). DNA for the CDR3: TGTGCCAGCAGCTTGGACGTGGGCTGGAAACTGTTTTTT. Translation: CASSLDVGWKLFF.

CDR3 in DNA: TGTGCCAGCAGTTTTGGAACACTAGCCAAAAACATTCAGTACTTC. It yields the protein CASSFGTLAKNIQYF. The rearrangement joins TRBV28 to TRBJ2-4; D gene unclear. This CDR3 contains 15 residues. Germline V gene sequence: CDR1 MDHEN, CDR2 SYDVKM. V was trimmed by 3 bases and J by 0 bases, leaving 9 bases between them.

The chain has TRBV11-2 and TRBJ2-7; D remains unclear. Trimming took off 2 bases at V and 0 bases at J, with 2 bases between the two ends. This CDR3 has 12 amino acids. The germline V gene has CDR1 SGHAT and CDR2 FQNNGV. CDR3 sequence (DNA): TGTGCCAGCAGCTTAAACTCCTACGAGCAGTACTTC. This sequence encodes CASSLNSYEQYF.

The chain carries TRBV6-1 and TRBJ2-7; TRBD1 might be the D (5 bases). Trimming removed 4 bases at V and 5 bases at J, with 15 bases between. CDR3 size: 14 residues. The germline gives CDR1 MNHNS, CDR2 SASEGT. The CDR3 nucleotides read TGTGCCAGCAGTGTGGGGCCCCAACCGGACGAGCAGTACTTC. Translation gives CASSVGPQPDEQYF.

The chain recombines TRBV5-1 with TRBJ2-1, with D tentatively TRBD2 (6 bases). The germline gives CDR1 SGHRS, CDR2 YFSETQ. The germline V and J ends were trimmed by 4 bases and 8 bases, with 22 bases remaining between them. The CDR3 loop spans 16 amino acids. CDR3 sequence (DNA): TGCGCCAGCAGCGGGGCTCTGGGACTCACGTCGTATGAGCAGTTCTTC. Amino acid sequence: CASSGALGLTSYEQFF. Drawing the rest from reference TRBV5-1 and TRBJ2-1, the complete variable domain is KAGVTQTPRYLIKTRGQQVTLSCSPISGHRSVSWYQQTPGQGLQFLFEYFSETQRNKGNFPGRFSGRQFSNSRSEMNVSTLELGDSALYLCASSGALGLTSYEQFFGPGTRLTVL.

The V gene is TRBV5-1, the J gene TRBJ2-7; 9 bases fit TRBD2. Germline CDR1 is SGHRS and CDR2 is YFSETQ. The V and J ends lost 0 bases and 3 bases, in that order; junction bases with no gene match: 16. The CDR3 runs to 19 residues. The CDR3 DNA follows: TGCGCCAGCAGCTTGGATATGACTAGCGGCCAGAGATTAGACTACGAGCAGTACTTC. Translation gives CASSLDMTSGQRLDYEQYF.

The chain links TRBV21-1 to TRBJ2-1; the tabulated D call, TRBD2, remains unverified against the DNA. TRBV21-1 is termed a pseudogene. The length of the CDR3 is 17 residues. CDR3: CASRRSSSGILYNEQFF. The DNA of the CDR3 is TGTGCCAGCAGACGAAGTTCGAGCGGGATCCTGTACAATGAGCAGTTCTTC.

The rearrangement joins TRBV5-4 to TRBJ2-1, with 7 positions matching TRBD2. The CDR3 contains 14 residues. Trimming removed 7 bases from V and 7 bases from J; junction bases left unmatched: 11. Germline-derived CDR1 and CDR2 are SGHNT and YYREEE (reference sequence). CDR3 amino acids: CASQGGEMENEQFF. The DNA for the CDR3 is TGTGCCAGCCAGGGAGGGGAGATGGAGAATGAGCAGTTCTTC.

This sequence joins TRBV2 and TRBJ2-1, with D possibly TRBD1 on 6 matching bases. Germline CDR1 reads SNHLY; CDR2 reads FYNNEI. The CDR3 totals 17 residues. The ends were cut back, 8 bases at V and 5 bases at J, with 25 bases in the middle. DNA of the CDR3: TGTGCCAGCTGGGGGCTGGAGGCCGGCAGGAAGAACAATGAGCAGTTCTTC. Protein product: CASWGLEAGRKNNEQFF.